This T cell receptor beta chain emerged from a study of blood T cell repertoires in COVID-19. On the study more broadly: Material from acute and convalescent COVID-19 was sourced from the United States, Italy and Spain. T cells, B-cell-depleted T cells, or PBMCs provided the cDNA or gDNA that served as material.

Clones were sequenced by immunoSEQ multiplex PCR, and TCRdb holds only the in-frame ones, with some missing. Of some 200,000 clones detected, over 80% appear once; the ten largest clones hold 5.5% to 7.5%. CDR1 is MNHEY, CDR2 SMNVEV, per germline (reference sequence). With 7 bases clipped from V and 4 bases from J, the junction kept 13 bases outside the gene matches. The CDR3 contains 15 residues. The receptor was derived from a middle-aged woman with acute or convalescent COVID-19. This chain uses TRBV27 with TRBJ2-7; 7 bases are a match to TRBD1. Sequencing used peripheral blood. CDR3 region: CASIAPTRQGYEQYF. CDR3 bases: TGTGCCAGCATCGCCCCGACCAGACAGGGATACGAGCAGTACTTC.